This T cell receptor beta chain emerged from a study of shared clonotypes between healthy human individuals. Study outcomes and limitations: For naive CD4 cells, 4.5% to 6.5% of clonotypes were shared across a handful of donors. The study drew on few donors, limiting represented genetic and exposure-history diversity.

In the case of this clone: The antigen is unknown.

Here immunoSEQ multiplex PCR was the method, and the copy in TCRdb shows in-frame clones only, minus some. Seen here are around 2.3 million clones, around 95% observed once, and the top ten hold 0.1% to 0.15%. The CDR3 has 15 amino acids. Looked up from germline, CDR1 is LNHDA and CDR2 is SQIVND (reference sequence). Trimming at V came to 3 bases and at J to 0 bases, leaving 5 bases not matched to a gene. The sequence derives from a man in his late teens or twenties in good health. This rearrangement joins TRBV19 to TRBJ2-7; 7 nucleotides match TRBD1. The source material was naive CD4+ T cells sorted from blood. The subset: CD45RA+ positively selected. The CDR3 protein is CASSMGQSYSYEQYF. CDR3 nucleotide sequence: TGTGCCAGTAGTATGGGACAGTCGTACTCCTACGAGCAGTACTTC.